This TCR beta chain emerged from a study of T cell responses to AZD1222 COVID-19 vaccine (dated by TCRdb to the early 2020s). Turning to the overall study: AZD1222 recipients with second doses at about 4 weeks or about 12 weeks were pooled, because spike-specific TCR depth and breadth did not differ between schedules. Enrollment into the trials was organized by age into subgroups of 18-55, 56-69 and 70-plus years, and those subgroups contained roughly 150, 30 and 60 TCR-sequenced participants, respectively. A total of under 250 trial participants underwent TCR sequencing, of whom roughly 210 had received two doses of AZD1222 and around 25 had received two doses of the MenACWY control vaccine. Study-level results and caveats: Conclusions about previously exposed vaccinees were limited because only six AZD1222 recipients were SARS-CoV-2 seropositive at baseline. The 56-69-year group was small, and its depth increase did not reach significance, likely because of low power. After two AZD1222 doses, spike-specific TCR breadth and depth were significantly higher than at day 0 and than in MenACWY recipients. The whole spike protein was spanned by vaccine-associated CD4 TCRs, and dominant responses were seen in regions 160-218 and 743-854. Reportedly, close to half of the unique spike-specific TCRs recognized epitopes lying outside the regions that are mutated in the B.1.351 and B.1.1.7 variants. Because no day 14 peak-response samples were available, repertoires were characterized only after the peak T cell response. Participants were mostly white British, with more females than males. The authors suggested clonal diversity may have been underestimated.

On this clone itself: Its antigen target is currently unknown. Base qualities were left out, and no much larger clone turns up one base away.

Relative to germline, V is 0 bases shorter and J is 5 bases shorter, with 7 bases between their ends. CDR1 and CDR2 (MNHEY, SVGAGI) derive from the germline V gene. The CDR3, cysteine through phenylalanine, is 13 amino acids long. Left in the record is the CDR3 DNA by itself, 39 bases read in frame from the first base. Sample time point, as interpreted from the label and publication: baseline before first vaccination. Vaccinee samples were obtained from the UK trials COV001 and COV002, which included a single-blind randomized controlled phase 2/3 trial of AZD1222 (ChAdOx1 nCoV-19) in healthy adults. Trial participant PBMC samples were collected at day 0 and day 28 after the second dose for TCRbeta chain sequencing. The CDR3 regions of human TCRbeta chains were analyzed by immunosequencing. On the study's bioinformatics: TCRs in the repertoires were matched against a reference library of SARS-CoV-2-specific TCRs that had been generated with the MIRA antigen-specificity platform. Breadth was defined as the fraction of unique TCRs that were SARS-CoV-2-associated, and depth was defined as the fraction of total T cells that were SARS-CoV-2-associated. Each spike-specific TCR was assigned to its reactive spike region and to a CD4 or CD8 class using the MIRA data. Log10-transformed breadth and depth values were compared by one-way ANOVA with Sidak's multiple comparisons tests. TCRdb took this table from immuneACCESS and kept in-frame rearrangements with V and J called. Such tables lack part of the clones; where checked against another copy, unresolved V genes explain under half of the gap, and the rest is unexplained. The V and J calls and clone size were taken over from that table, and D and trimming were inferred from the DNA. The sample table holds 150,000 or so clones, of which roughly 92% were seen once. The ten largest clonotypes hold 2.3% of the sample.

The source material was peripheral blood, sampled on day 0 of AZD1222 vaccination. The receptor comes from an adult in good health. This sequence uses TRBV6-5 and TRBJ1-2, with no reliable assignment of the D segment. The CDR3 protein is CASSYSGLYGYTF. The DNA sequence is TGTGCCAGCAGTTACTCGGGGTTGTATGGCTACACCTTC.